This entry lists 19 T cell receptor beta chains sequenced from one sample in a study of T cell responses to AZD1222 COVID-19 vaccine. Only in-frame clones appear in the TCRdb table, and some are missing; sequencing was by immunoSEQ multiplex PCR. Here the sample spans 66,000 or so clones, around 79% being singletons. Sequenced here: peripheral blood, sampled on day 0 of MenACWY control vaccination. All receptors come from an adult in good health.

This clone came up once. The chain joins TRBV5-6 to TRBJ2-7; perhaps TRBD1 as D (5 bases). Looked up from germline, CDR1 is SGHDT and CDR2 is YYEEEE. Trimming took 0 bases from V and 6 from J, leaving 16 bases between them. CDR3 length: 15 amino acids. The CDR3 nucleotides are TGTGCCAGCAGCTTGGGTATAGGGGAAGGACGCGAGCAGTACTTC. Translating gives CASSLGIGEGREQYF.

DNA of the CDR3: TGTGCCAGCAGCCAGCCTCGGAGCGGGAGTGGGAATGAGCAGTTCTTC. This translates into CASSQPRSGSGNEQFF. The chain couples TRBV3-1 (or the pseudogene TRBV3-2) to TRBJ2-1, with TRBD2 matching 8 bases. The ends lost 3 bases at V and 7 bases at J; junction bases unmatched: 11. CDR1 and CDR2 (germline): LGHDT, YNNKEL (reference sequence). The CDR3 has 16 amino acids.

The chain uses TRBV7-9 and TRBJ2-2; 7 nucleotides line up with TRBD1. From germline, CDR1 is SEHNR and CDR2 FQNEAQ (reference sequence). Germline trimming cut 1 base from V and 3 bases from J; bases unmatched to any gene: 5. The CDR3 has 16 residues. The CDR3 reads CASSLVPGQYTGELFF. The CDR3 DNA sequence: TGTGCCAGCAGCTTAGTTCCGGGACAGTACACCGGGGAGCTGTTTTTT. Together with reference TRBV7-9 and TRBJ2-2, the CDR3 gives the full variable domain: DTGVSQNPRHKITKRGQNVTFRCDPISEHNRLYWYRQTLGQGPEFLTYFQNEAQLEKSRLLSDRFSAERPKGSFSTLEIQRTEQGDSAMYLCASSLVPGQYTGELFFGEGSRLTVL.

The rearrangement links TRBV11-2 to TRBJ1-2, with D unclear. The CDR3 has 14 amino acids. Germline V CDR1 and CDR2: SGHAT, FQNNGV. V shed 4 bases and J shed 0 bases, with 9 bases lying between them. CDR3: CASSSGPSNYGYTF. Here the CDR3 DNA reads TGTGCCAGCAGCTCCGGCCCCTCTAACTATGGCTACACCTTC.

The chain carries TRBV25-1 and TRBJ1-1, with TRBD1 identical over 7 bases. Germline V CDR1 and CDR2: MGHDK, SYGVNS. V shed 7 bases, J shed 3 bases, and the junction held 2 bases outside the gene matches. This CDR3 is built from 12 residues. This chain's CDR3 is CASKGQHTEAFF. CDR3 in DNA: TGTGCCAGCAAGGGACAGCACACTGAAGCTTTCTTT.

This chain connects TRBV4-3 to TRBJ1-3; D might be TRBD1 (5 bases). This CDR3 comprises 18 residues. Trimming left V 0 bases short and J 0 bases short, with 15 bases between. The germline CDR1 and CDR2 sequences are LGHNA and YSLEER. The CDR3 protein is CASSQERQVDSSGNTIYF. DNA for the CDR3: TGCGCCAGCAGCCAAGAGAGGCAGGTTGACAGCTCTGGAAACACCATATATTTT.

The chain combines TRBV2 with TRBJ1-4; the D gene is possibly TRBD1 (5 bases). Trimming cost V 6 bases and J 4 bases, with 12 bases left between them. This CDR3 has 14 amino acids. CDR1 is SNHLY, CDR2 FYNNEI, per germline. The CDR3 here is CASRVDRDNEKLFF. CDR3 DNA sequence: TGTGCCAGCAGAGTCGACAGAGATAATGAAAAACTGTTTTTT.

The rearrangement uses TRBV6-5 and TRBJ1-6; D call uncertain. The CDR3 runs 12 residues. In germline, CDR1 is MNHEY, CDR2 SVGAGI. Trimming removed 0 bases from V and 10 bases from J, with 4 bases in between. CDR3 in amino acids: CASSYSGSPLHF. Here the CDR3 DNA reads TGTGCCAGCAGTTACTCCGGGTCACCCCTCCACTTT.

In this sample, this clone turned up once. V gene TRBV6-1 combines with J gene TRBJ2-4; TRBD1 matches 9 bases. V was pared by 4 bases and J by 2 bases, with 9 bases of the junction left unmatched. The CDR3 contains 17 residues. The germline V gene encodes CDR1 MNHNS and CDR2 SASEGT. The CDR3 region has the DNA TGTGCCAGCAGTGGGACAGGGGACAACTGGACCAAAAACATTCAGTACTTC. This encodes CASSGTGDNWTKNIQYF.

V usage is TRBV9 and J usage is TRBJ2-3; 9 bases are shared with TRBD2. V shed 0 bases, J shed 2 bases, and the junction held 4 bases outside the gene matches. The germline CDR1 and CDR2 sequences are SGDLS and YYNGEE. The CDR3 spans 16 residues. The CDR3 sequence is CASSVGIAGDTDTQYF. The DNA of the CDR3 is TGTGCCAGCAGCGTAGGGATAGCGGGGGACACAGATACGCAGTATTTT.

This CDR3 is CASSLDSSYNSPLHF. CDR3 nucleotide sequence: TGTGCCAGCAGCCTTGACAGCTCCTATAATTCACCCCTCCACTTT. The chain carries TRBV5-4 and TRBJ1-6; TRBD1 might be the D (5 bases). This CDR3 has 15 amino acids. Germline V gene lookup returns CDR1 SGHNT and CDR2 YYREEE (reference sequence). Trimming cost V 4 bases and J 0 bases, with 8 bases left between them.

V is TRBV6-5 and J is TRBJ1-1, with D maybe TRBD1 (6 bases). CDR3 length: 15 amino acids. Deletions cut 6 bases from V and 3 bases from J, with 17 bases between. Germline V gene data show CDR1 as MNHEY and CDR2 as SVGAGI. CDR3 sequence: CASRGGAGVDTEAFF. The CDR3 region has the DNA TGTGCCAGCAGGGGGGGAGCAGGGGTAGACACTGAAGCTTTCTTT.

The J gene is TRBJ1-5, the V gene TRBV6-6; D is uncertain. The germline V and J ends were trimmed by 5 bases and 7 bases, with 12 bases remaining between them. The germline CDR1 and CDR2 sequences are MNHNY and SVGAGI (reference sequence). This CDR3 comprises 13 residues. The CDR3 here is CASSRSPLQPQHF. CDR3 in DNA: TGTGCCAGCAGTCGATCTCCTCTCCAGCCCCAGCATTTT.

This clone was counted between two and nine times. The CDR3 bases are TGTGCCAGCAGTTCCTTTGGGGGGGGCTCGAGCACAGATACGCAGTATTTT. Translating it yields CASSSFGGGSSTDTQYF. The chain recombines TRBV7-2 with TRBJ2-3; D might be TRBD2 (7 bases). The germline V gene encodes CDR1 SGHTA and CDR2 FQGNSA. The V end was cut by 6 bases, the J end by 0 bases, with 19 bases between. The CDR3 loop spans 17 amino acids.

The CDR3 here is CASSFQPGQGSPLHF. DNA of the CDR3: TGTGCCAGCAGTTTCCAACCCGGACAGGGCTCACCCCTCCACTTT. The V call is TRBV27, the J call TRBJ1-6, with 8 bases fitting TRBD1. CDR1 is MNHEY, CDR2 SMNVEV, per germline (reference sequence). V trimming: 3 bases; J trimming: 10 bases; junction bases outside the gene matches: 8. The CDR3 contains 15 residues.

The chain combines TRBV29-1 with TRBJ2-1; D unresolved. Trimming removed 4 bases from V and 3 bases from J, with 4 bases in between. Germline CDR1 and CDR2: SQVTM and ANQGSEA. This CDR3 comprises 11 residues. CDR3 loop: CSVAVYNEQFF. For the CDR3, the DNA is TGCAGCGTTGCCGTCTACAATGAGCAGTTCTTC.

This chain connects TRBV19 to TRBJ1-5; a possible D gene is TRBD1 (5 bases). The V and J ends lost 2 bases and 2 bases respectively, with 13 bases between them. The germline V gene has CDR1 LNHDA and CDR2 SQIVND (reference sequence). CDR3 size: 16 residues. CDR3 sequence reads: CASSIQGLRGNQPQHF. As DNA, the CDR3 is TGTGCCAGTAGTATACAGGGATTGCGTGGCAATCAGCCCCAGCATTTT.

This chain links TRBV28 with TRBJ1-6; the match to TRBD1 covers 9 bases. After removal of 3 bases from V and 9 bases from J, the junction contained 6 bases not matched to a gene. The germline CDR1 and CDR2 sequences are MDHEN and SYDVKM. This CDR3 region has 15 residues. The CDR3: CASSFRGQGRSPLHF. CDR3 nucleotide sequence: TGTGCCAGCAGTTTCCGGGGACAGGGACGTTCACCCCTCCACTTT.

The chain links TRBV3-1 (or the pseudogene TRBV3-2) to TRBJ1-5, with D unclear. Germline CDR1 LGHDT, CDR2 YNNKEL (reference sequence). The germline V and J ends were trimmed by 4 bases and 2 bases, with 12 bases remaining between them. This CDR3 region has 15 residues. Here the CDR3 reads CASSRTPGGNQPQHF. Written as DNA, the CDR3 is TGTGCCAGCAGCCGAACCCCTGGGGGCAATCAGCCCCAGCATTTT.